These 14 T cell receptor beta chains share one sample of origin, sequenced in a study of shared clonotypes between healthy human individuals. The data were produced by immunoSEQ multiplex PCR, yet TCRdb's version contains in-frame clones alone and is incomplete. The table shows approximately 2.1 million clones, with 85% to 95% occurring only once. Sequences were obtained from naive CD4+ T cells from PBMCs. Subset in this sample: CD45RA+ positively selected. These TCRs come from a young man in good health. Some clones in this sample may be carry-over from other donors' samples.

The chain couples TRBV5-1 to TRBJ1-1; D call uncertain. There are 15 residues in the CDR3. Between the trimmed V and J ends, which lost 0 bases and 5 bases, there was a span of 14 bases. CDR1 SGHRS and CDR2 YFSETQ come from the germline V gene. This CDR3 reads CASSLVPESGTEAFF. For the CDR3, the DNA is TGCGCCAGCAGCTTGGTACCCGAAAGCGGAACTGAAGCTTTCTTT. The entire variable domain, with the rest obtained from reference TRBV5-1 and TRBJ1-1, is as follows: KAGVTQTPRYLIKTRGQQVTLSCSPISGHRSVSWYQQTPGQGLQFLFEYFSETQRNKGNFPGRFSGRQFSNSRSEMNVSTLELGDSALYLCASSLVPESGTEAFFGQGTRLTVV.

The chain uses TRBV28 and TRBJ2-2; TRBD2 matches at 13 bases. The CDR3 has 17 amino acids. Trimming cost V 8 bases and J 8 bases; bases outside gene matches: 14. CDR1 is MDHEN, CDR2 SYDVKM, per germline. CDR3 loop: CASDPPTSGRATGELFF. CDR3 DNA sequence: TGTGCCAGCGACCCCCCCACTAGCGGGAGGGCTACGGGGGAGCTGTTTTTT.

The genes are TRBV27 and TRBJ2-3, with unresolved D. This CDR3 comprises 15 residues. Germline CDR1 MNHEY, CDR2 SMNVEV (reference sequence). The germline V and J ends were trimmed by 2 bases and 0 bases, with 9 bases remaining between them. CDR3 residues: CASSLKGWSTDTQYF. CDR3 sequence (DNA): TGTGCCAGCAGTTTAAAGGGTTGGAGCACAGATACGCAGTATTTT.

The chain uses TRBV20-1 and TRBJ2-7, with D unclear. The CDR3 covers 10 residues. Trimming took off 4 bases at V and 6 bases at J, with 7 bases between the two ends. Germline V gene lookup returns CDR1 DFQATT and CDR2 SNEGSKA (reference sequence). DNA for the CDR3: TGCAGTGCTATCTCTACCGAGCAGTACTTC. Translating gives CSAISTEQYF.

The chain couples TRBV6-5 to TRBJ2-7; the D is unclear. V was pared by 6 bases and J by 3 bases, with 15 bases between. Germline V gene data show CDR1 as MNHEY and CDR2 as SVGAGI. This CDR3 is 14 amino acids long. The CDR3 DNA sequence: TGTGCCAGCAGACGACCGGGTTCCTTCTACGAGCAGTACTTC. It codes for CASRRPGSFYEQYF.

The rearrangement joins TRBV14 to TRBJ2-2; the D call may be TRBD1 or TRBD2 (5 bases each). Per germline, CDR1 SGHDN and CDR2 FVKESK. The CDR3 totals 17 residues. V dropped 3 bases and J dropped 1 base, with 15 bases sitting between them. CDR3 sequence (DNA): TGTGCCAGCAGCCACGGGGCCAAGTTGGGGAACACCGGGGAGCTGTTTTTT. Amino acid sequence: CASSHGAKLGNTGELFF. The complete variable domain, with remaining parts taken from reference TRBV14 and TRBJ2-2, reads EAGVTQFPSHSVIEKGQTVTLRCDPISGHDNLYWYRRVMGKEIKFLLHFVKESKQDESGMPNNRFLAERTGGTYSTLKVQPAELEDSGVYFCASSHGAKLGNTGELFFGEGSRLTVL.

The chain carries TRBV6-1 and TRBJ1-5; D is possibly TRBD1 (5 bases). V dropped 5 bases and J dropped 0 bases, with 11 bases sitting between them. CDR1 is MNHNS and CDR2 is SASEGT in the germline V gene. This CDR3 is built from 15 residues. The CDR3 region is CASSWQGNSNQPQHF. Written as DNA, the CDR3 is TGTGCCAGCAGTTGGCAGGGTAATAGCAATCAGCCCCAGCATTTT.

This clone was detected once. This rearrangement joins TRBV18 to TRBJ2-5; D may match TRBD1 or TRBD2 (5 bases each). CDR3 length: 16 residues. V was shortened by 2 bases and J by 0 bases, with 13 bases between the two germline ends. Germline lookup yields CDR1 KGHSH and CDR2 LQKENI. The CDR3 nucleotides read TGTGCCAGCTCACCATTAGGCTGGGGGAACCAAGAGACCCAGTACTTC. Translated: CASSPLGWGNQETQYF.

J is TRBJ1-1 and V is TRBV20-1; D remains unclear. The CDR3 is made up of 10 amino acids. Germline lookup yields CDR1 DFQATT and CDR2 SNEGSKA (reference sequence). V gave up 6 bases and J gave up 7 bases, with 9 bases separating them. In nucleotides, the CDR3 is TGCAGTGCAAGGACGGTTGAAGCTTTCTTT. Translated, it gives CSARTVEAFF.

This clone was picked up one time. The chain links TRBV5-1 to TRBJ2-5; TRBD1 or TRBD2 may be the D gene (5 bases each). Trimming cost V 4 bases and J 5 bases, with 15 bases left between them. Germline CDR1 and CDR2: SGHRS and YFSETQ. The CDR3 is 14 amino acids. The CDR3 nucleotides are TGCGCCAGCAGCCCAGGGACCGAGGCGGAGACCCAGTACTTC. It encodes CASSPGTEAETQYF.

The chain uses TRBV28 and TRBJ2-3; 7 bases fit TRBD1. J lost 0 bases, V lost 2 bases, and 5 bases had no gene match. The CDR3 is made up of 16 amino acids. CDR1 and CDR2 from the germline V gene are MDHEN and SYDVKM. The chain's CDR3 is CASSLLDRYSTDTQYF. The CDR3, as DNA: TGTGCCAGCAGTTTACTGGACAGGTACAGCACAGATACGCAGTATTTT.

This clone came up once. The chain combines TRBV11-1 with TRBJ1-5; D uncertain. Trimming shortened V by 1 base and J by 4 bases, and 11 bases separated the two germline ends. The CDR3 totals 15 residues. Germline V gene lookup returns CDR1 SGHAT and CDR2 FQDESV (reference sequence). CDR3 bases: TGTGCCAGCAGCTTAGGCCCAGGCGATAATCAGCCCCAGCATTTT. It specifies CASSLGPGDNQPQHF.

The chain is built from TRBV6-6 and TRBJ2-7; tentatively, D is TRBD1 (5 bases). CDR3 size: 15 residues. V lost 0 bases and J lost 3, with 12 bases in between. The germline V gene encodes CDR1 MNHNY and CDR2 SVGAGI (reference sequence). The CDR3 region has the DNA TGTGCCAGCAGTTACTCGGGCCAGGGTATCTACGAGCAGTACTTC. This sequence encodes CASSYSGQGIYEQYF.

V is TRBV19 and J is TRBJ2-2; D remains ambiguous. The CDR3 length is 15 residues. Trimming took off 6 bases at V and 7 bases at J, with 18 bases between the two ends. Germline CDR1 LNHDA, CDR2 SQIVND (reference sequence). The CDR3 DNA follows: TGTGCCAGTAGAATGGGGATCGGACCCGTCGGGGAGCTGTTTTTT. Protein: CASRMGIGPVGELFF.